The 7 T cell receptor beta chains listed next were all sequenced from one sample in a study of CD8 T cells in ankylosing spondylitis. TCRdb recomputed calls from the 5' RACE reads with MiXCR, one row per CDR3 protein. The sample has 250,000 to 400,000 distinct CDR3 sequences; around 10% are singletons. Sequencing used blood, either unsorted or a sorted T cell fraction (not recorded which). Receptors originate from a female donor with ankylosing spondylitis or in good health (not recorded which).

The CDR3 loop reads CASSTRMWGNEQFF. CDR3 in DNA: TGTGCCAGTAGTACCCGAATGTGGGGCAATGAGCAGTTCTTC. The chain joins TRBV19 to TRBJ2-1; D not certain. The germline CDR1 and CDR2 sequences are LNHDA and SQIVND (reference sequence). The CDR3 runs to 14 residues. With 4 bases removed from V and 6 bases from J, the gap between germline ends came to 13 bases.

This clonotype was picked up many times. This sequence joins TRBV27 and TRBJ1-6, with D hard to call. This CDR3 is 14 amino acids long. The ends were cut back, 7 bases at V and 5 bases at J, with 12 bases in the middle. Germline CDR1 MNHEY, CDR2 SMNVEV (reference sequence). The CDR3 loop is CASTTDGHNSPLHF. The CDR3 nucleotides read TGTGCCAGCACCACCGACGGCCATAATTCACCCCTCCACTTT.

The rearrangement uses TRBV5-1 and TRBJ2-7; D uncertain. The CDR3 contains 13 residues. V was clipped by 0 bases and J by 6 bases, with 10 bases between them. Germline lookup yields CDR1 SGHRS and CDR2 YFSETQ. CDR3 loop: CASSLAGSSEQYF. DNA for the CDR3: TGCGCCAGCAGCTTGGCCGGGTCGAGCGAGCAGTACTTC.

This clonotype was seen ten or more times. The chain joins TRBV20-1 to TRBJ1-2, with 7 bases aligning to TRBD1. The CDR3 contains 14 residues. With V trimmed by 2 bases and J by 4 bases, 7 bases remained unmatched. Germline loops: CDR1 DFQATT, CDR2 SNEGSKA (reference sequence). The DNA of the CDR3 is TGCAGTGCTAGACCCCAGACAGGGCCCTATGGCTACACCTTC. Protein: CSARPQTGPYGYTF.

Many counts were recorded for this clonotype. The CDR3 sequence is CASSYSTGGPDTQYF. DNA of the CDR3: TGTGCCAGCAGTTACTCGACGGGAGGGCCAGATACGCAGTATTTT. The V and J genes are TRBV6-2 or TRBV6-3 and TRBJ2-3; 8 bases match TRBD2. Unmatched junction bases numbered 3, after V lost 0 bases and J lost 4 bases. Germline CDR1 MNHEY, CDR2 SVGEGT. The CDR3 spans 15 residues.

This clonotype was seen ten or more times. CDR3 in amino acids: CASSLTRESEQFF. The CDR3 nucleotides read TGTGCCAGCAGCTTGACGCGGGAGAGTGAGCAGTTCTTC. J is TRBJ2-1 and V is TRBV7-9, with 7 positions matching TRBD2. The CDR3 has 13 residues. Germline values: CDR1 SEHNR, CDR2 FQNEAQ (reference sequence). With 3 bases clipped from V and 9 bases from J, the junction kept 5 bases outside the gene matches.

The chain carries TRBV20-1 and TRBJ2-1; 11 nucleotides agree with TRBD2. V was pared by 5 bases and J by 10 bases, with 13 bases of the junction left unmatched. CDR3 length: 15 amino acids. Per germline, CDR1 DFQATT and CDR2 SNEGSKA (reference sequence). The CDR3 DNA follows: TGCAGTGCTTATCCCGGGACTAGCGGCGAGGGGGAGCAGTTCTTC. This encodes CSAYPGTSGEGEQFF.